The clone carrying this TCR beta chain came up a few times. The data are from a study of blood T cell repertoires in COVID-19. This CDR3 has 15 residues. V dropped 4 bases and J dropped 6; count of bases not matched to a gene: 2. Germline V lookup: CDR1 MGHRA, CDR2 YSYEKL. Grouping used clinical history reported by participants in a survey and questionnaire. The study counted Cohort 3 donors as recovered given two negative PCRs, clearance, or symptom resolution. Sequencing was performed with immunoSEQ multiplex PCR; in TCRdb, only in-frame clones are kept and a portion is missing. The table includes 150,000 to 200,000 clones, over 75% detected once.

The TCR originated in a woman aged 18-30 years who had recovered from COVID-19. Sequencing was carried out using PBMCs or T cells enriched from blood (not recorded which). The chain employs TRBV4-1 and TRBJ1-6; TRBD1 agrees at 11 bases. CDR3 in DNA: TGCGCCAGCAGCCGTGGGACAGGGGGTAATTCACCCCTCCACTTT. Encoded protein: CASSRGTGGNSPLHF.